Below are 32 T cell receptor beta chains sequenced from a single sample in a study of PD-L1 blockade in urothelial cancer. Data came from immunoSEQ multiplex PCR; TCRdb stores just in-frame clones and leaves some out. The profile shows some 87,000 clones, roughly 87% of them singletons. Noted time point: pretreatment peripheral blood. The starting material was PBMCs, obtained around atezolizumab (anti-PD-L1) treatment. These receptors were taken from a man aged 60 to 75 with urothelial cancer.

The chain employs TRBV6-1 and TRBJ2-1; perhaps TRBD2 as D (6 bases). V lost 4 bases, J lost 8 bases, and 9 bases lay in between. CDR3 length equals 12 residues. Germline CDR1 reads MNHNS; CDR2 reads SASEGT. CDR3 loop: CASSGSSDEQFF. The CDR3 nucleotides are TGTGCCAGCAGTGGCTCTAGCGATGAGCAGTTCTTC.

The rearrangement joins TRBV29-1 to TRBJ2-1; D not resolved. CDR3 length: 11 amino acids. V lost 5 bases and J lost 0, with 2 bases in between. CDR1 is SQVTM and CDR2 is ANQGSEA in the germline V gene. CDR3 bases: TGCAGCGTTCTCTCCTACAATGAGCAGTTCTTC. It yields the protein CSVLSYNEQFF.

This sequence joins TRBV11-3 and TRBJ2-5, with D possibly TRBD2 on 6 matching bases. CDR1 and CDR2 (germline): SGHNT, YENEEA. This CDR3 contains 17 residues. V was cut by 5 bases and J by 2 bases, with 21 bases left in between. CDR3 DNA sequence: TGTGCCAGCAGCGAGGGGCTAGGGCGGGGACCGCAAGAGACCCAGTACTTC. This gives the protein CASSEGLGRGPQETQYF.

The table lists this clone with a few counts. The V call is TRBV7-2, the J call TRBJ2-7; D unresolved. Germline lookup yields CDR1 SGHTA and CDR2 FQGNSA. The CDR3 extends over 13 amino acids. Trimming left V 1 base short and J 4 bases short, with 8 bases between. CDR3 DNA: TGTGCCAGCAGCTTAGGGGCGCAGTACGAGCAGTACTTC. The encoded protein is CASSLGAQYEQYF.

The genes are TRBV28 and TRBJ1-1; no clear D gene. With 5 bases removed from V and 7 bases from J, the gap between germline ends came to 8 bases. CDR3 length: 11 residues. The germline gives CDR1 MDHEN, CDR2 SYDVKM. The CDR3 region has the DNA TGTGCCAGCAGTATTCAGGTTGAAGCTTTCTTT. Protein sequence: CASSIQVEAFF.

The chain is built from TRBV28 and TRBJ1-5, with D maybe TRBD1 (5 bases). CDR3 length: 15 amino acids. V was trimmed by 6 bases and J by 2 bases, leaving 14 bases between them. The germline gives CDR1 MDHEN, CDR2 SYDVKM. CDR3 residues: CASSGGGFRNQPQHF. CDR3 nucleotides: TGTGCCAGCAGCGGGGGAGGCTTCCGCAATCAGCCCCAGCATTTT.

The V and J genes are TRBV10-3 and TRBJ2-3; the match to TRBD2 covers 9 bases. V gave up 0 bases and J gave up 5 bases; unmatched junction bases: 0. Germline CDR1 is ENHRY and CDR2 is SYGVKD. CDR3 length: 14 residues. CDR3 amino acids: CAISESRGGDTQYF. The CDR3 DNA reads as TGTGCCATCAGTGAGTCGCGGGGGGGAGATACGCAGTATTTT.

The DNA for the CDR3 is TGTGCCAGCAGTGACTCCGGTGCGGGGGGGCACACAGATACGCAGTATTTT. Protein sequence: CASSDSGAGGHTDTQYF. The V and J genes are TRBV6-4 and TRBJ2-3; TRBD2 matches 9 bases. CDR1 is MRHNA, CDR2 SNTAGT, per germline. V shed 0 bases and J 2 bases; nucleotides not matched to a gene: 6. The CDR3 is made up of 17 amino acids.

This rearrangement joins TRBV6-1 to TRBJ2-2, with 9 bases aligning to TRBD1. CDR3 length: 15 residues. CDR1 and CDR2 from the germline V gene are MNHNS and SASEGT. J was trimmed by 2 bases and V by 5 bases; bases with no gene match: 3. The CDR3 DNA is TGTGCCAGCAGTCCGGGACAGGGAAACACCGGGGAGCTGTTTTTT. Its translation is CASSPGQGNTGELFF.

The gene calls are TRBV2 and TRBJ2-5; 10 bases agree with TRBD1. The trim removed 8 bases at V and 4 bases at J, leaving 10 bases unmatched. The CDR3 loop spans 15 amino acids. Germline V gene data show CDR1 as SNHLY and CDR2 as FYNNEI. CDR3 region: CASPGDRGRRETQYF. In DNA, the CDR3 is TGTGCCAGCCCCGGGGACAGGGGAAGAAGAGAGACCCAGTACTTC. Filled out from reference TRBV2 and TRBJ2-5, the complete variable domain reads EPEVTQTPSHQVTQMGQEVILRCVPISNHLYFYWYRQILGQKVEFLVSFYNNEISEKSEIFDDQFSVERPDGSNFTLKIRSTKLEDSAMYFCASPGDRGRRETQYFGPGTRLLVL.

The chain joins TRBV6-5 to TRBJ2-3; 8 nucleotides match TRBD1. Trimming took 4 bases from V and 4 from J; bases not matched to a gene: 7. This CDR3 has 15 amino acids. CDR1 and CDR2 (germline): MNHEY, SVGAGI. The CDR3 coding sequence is TGTGCCAGCAGTTCCCCCTGGACAGGGTCAGATACGCAGTATTTT. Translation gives CASSSPWTGSDTQYF.

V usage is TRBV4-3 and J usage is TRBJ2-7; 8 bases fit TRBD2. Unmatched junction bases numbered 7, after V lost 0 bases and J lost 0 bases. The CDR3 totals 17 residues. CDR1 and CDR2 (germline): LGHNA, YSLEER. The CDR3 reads CASSQEVGTRDSYEQYF. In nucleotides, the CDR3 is TGCGCCAGCAGCCAAGAGGTTGGGACTAGAGACTCCTACGAGCAGTACTTC.

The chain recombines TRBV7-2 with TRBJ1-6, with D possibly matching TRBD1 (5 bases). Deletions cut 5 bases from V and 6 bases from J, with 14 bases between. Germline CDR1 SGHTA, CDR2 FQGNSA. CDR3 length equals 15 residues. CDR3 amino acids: CASSPPGGFNSPLHF. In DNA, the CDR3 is TGTGCCAGCAGCCCCCCCGGGGGTTTTAATTCACCCCTCCACTTT.

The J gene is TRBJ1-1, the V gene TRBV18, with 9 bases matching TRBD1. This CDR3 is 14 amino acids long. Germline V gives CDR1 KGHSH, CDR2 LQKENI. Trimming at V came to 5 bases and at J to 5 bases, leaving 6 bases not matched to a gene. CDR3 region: CASSDSTGGTEAFF. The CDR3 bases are TGTGCCAGCTCAGACTCGACAGGGGGGACTGAAGCTTTCTTT. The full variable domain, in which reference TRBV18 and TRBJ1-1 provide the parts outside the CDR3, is NAGVMQNPRHLVRRRGQEARLRCSPMKGHSHVYWYRQLPEEGLKFMVYLQKENIIDESGMPKERFSAEFPKEGPSILRIQQVVRGDSAAYFCASSDSTGGTEAFFGQGTRLTVV.

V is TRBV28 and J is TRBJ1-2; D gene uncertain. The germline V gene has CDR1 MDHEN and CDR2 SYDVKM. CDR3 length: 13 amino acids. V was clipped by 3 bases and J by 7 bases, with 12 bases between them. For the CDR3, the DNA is TGTGCCAGCAGTTTTCGTGAAGCCGGTGGCTACACCTTC. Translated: CASSFREAGGYTF.

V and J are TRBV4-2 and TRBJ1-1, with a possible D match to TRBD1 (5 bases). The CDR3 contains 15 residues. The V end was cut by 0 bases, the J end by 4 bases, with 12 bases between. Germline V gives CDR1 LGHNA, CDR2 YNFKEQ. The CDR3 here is CASSQDAGRGTEAFF. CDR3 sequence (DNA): TGTGCCAGCAGCCAAGACGCGGGGCGAGGCACTGAAGCTTTCTTT.

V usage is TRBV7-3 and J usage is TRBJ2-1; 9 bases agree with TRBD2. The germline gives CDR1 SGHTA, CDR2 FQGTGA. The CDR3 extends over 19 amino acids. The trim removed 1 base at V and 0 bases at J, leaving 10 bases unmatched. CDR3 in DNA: TGTGCCAGCAGCTTAAAAGCGGGAGGCGTCGGGGGCTCCTACAATGAGCAGTTCTTC. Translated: CASSLKAGGVGGSYNEQFF.

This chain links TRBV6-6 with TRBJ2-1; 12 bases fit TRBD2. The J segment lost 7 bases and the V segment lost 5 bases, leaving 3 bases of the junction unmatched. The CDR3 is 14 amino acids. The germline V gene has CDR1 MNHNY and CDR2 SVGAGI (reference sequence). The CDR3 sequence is CASSETSGGNEQFF. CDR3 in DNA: TGTGCCAGCAGTGAGACTAGCGGGGGTAATGAGCAGTTCTTC.

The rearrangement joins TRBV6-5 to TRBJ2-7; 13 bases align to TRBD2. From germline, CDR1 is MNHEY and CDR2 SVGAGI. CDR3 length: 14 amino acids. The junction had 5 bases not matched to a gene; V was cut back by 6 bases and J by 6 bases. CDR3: CASSFGLAGAEQYF. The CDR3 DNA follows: TGTGCCAGCAGCTTCGGACTAGCGGGGGCCGAGCAGTACTTC.

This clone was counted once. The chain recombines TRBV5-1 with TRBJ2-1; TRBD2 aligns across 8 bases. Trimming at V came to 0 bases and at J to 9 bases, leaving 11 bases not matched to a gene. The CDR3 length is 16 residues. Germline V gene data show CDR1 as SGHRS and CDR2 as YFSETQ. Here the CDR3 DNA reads TGCGCCAGCAGCTTGGTTGCGGGAGGTGGGGAGGTTGAGCAGTTCTTC. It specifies CASSLVAGGGEVEQFF.

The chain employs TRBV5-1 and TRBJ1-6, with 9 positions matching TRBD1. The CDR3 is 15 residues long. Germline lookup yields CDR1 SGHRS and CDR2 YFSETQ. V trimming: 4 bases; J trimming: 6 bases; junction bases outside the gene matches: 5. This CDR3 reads CASSRGTGFNSPLHF. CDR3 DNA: TGCGCCAGCAGCCGAGGGACAGGGTTTAATTCACCCCTCCACTTT.

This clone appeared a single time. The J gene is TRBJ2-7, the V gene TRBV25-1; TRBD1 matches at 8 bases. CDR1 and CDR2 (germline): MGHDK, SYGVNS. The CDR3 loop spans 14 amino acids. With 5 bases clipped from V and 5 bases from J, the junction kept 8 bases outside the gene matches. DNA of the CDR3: TGTGCCAGCAGTCAGCGGACAGGGAGGAACGAGCAGTACTTC. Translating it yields CASSQRTGRNEQYF.

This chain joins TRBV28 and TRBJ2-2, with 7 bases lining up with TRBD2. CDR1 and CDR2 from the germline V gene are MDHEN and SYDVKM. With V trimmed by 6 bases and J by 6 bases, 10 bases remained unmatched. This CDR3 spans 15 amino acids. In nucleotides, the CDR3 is TGTGCCAGCAGAAAAGCGGGGTTGCAGGCCGGGGAGCTGTTTTTT. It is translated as CASRKAGLQAGELFF. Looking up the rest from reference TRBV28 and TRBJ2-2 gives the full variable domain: DVKVTQSSRYLVKRTGEKVFLECVQDMDHENMFWYRQDPGLGLRLIYFSYDVKMKEKGDIPEGYSVSREKKERFSLILESASTNQTSMYLCASRKAGLQAGELFFGEGSRLTVL.

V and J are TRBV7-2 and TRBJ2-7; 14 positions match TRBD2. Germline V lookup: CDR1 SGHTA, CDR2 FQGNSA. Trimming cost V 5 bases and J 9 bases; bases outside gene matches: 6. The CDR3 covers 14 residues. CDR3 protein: CASSPGLAGVGQYF. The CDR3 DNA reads TGTGCCAGCAGCCCGGGACTAGCGGGGGTGGGGCAGTACTTC.

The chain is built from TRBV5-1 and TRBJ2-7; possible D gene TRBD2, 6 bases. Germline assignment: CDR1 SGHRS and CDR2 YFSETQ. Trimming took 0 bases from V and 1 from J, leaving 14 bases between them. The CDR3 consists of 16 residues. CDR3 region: CASSLGDWEESYEQYF. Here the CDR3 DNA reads TGCGCCAGCAGCTTGGGGGACTGGGAGGAATCCTACGAGCAGTACTTC.

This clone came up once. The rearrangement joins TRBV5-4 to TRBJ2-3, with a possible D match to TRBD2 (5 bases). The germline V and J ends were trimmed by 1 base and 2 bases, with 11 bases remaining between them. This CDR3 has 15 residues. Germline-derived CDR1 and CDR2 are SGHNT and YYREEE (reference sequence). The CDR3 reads CASSLKGVLTDTQYF. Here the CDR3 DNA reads TGTGCCAGCAGCTTGAAGGGAGTCCTCACAGATACGCAGTATTTT.

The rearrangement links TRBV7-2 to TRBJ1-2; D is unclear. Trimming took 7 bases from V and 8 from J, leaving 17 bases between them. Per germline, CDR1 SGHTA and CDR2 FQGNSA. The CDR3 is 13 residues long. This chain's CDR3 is CASTKLTDPGYTF. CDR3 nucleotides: TGTGCCAGCACCAAACTAACGGATCCCGGCTACACCTTC.

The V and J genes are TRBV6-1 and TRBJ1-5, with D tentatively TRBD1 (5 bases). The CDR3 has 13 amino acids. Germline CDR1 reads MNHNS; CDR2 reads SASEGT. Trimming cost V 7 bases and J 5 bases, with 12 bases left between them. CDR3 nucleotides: TGTGCCAGCAATTTTCAGGGTTATCAGCCCCAGCATTTT. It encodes CASNFQGYQPQHF.

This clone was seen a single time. This CDR3 is CASSLGDREGSEQFF. Here the CDR3 DNA reads TGTGCCAGCAGCTTAGGAGATCGGGAGGGGAGTGAGCAGTTCTTC. The chain carries TRBV11-3 and TRBJ2-1, with 8 bases matching TRBD2. After removal of 1 base from V and 9 bases from J, the junction contained 8 bases not matched to a gene. The CDR3 sequence is 15 residues long. Germline V lookup: CDR1 SGHNT, CDR2 YENEEA.

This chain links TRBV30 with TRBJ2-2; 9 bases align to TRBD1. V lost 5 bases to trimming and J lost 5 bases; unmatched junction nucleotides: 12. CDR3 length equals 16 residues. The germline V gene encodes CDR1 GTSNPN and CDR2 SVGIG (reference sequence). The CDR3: CAWGDLGTGITGELFF. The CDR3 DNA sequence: TGTGCCTGGGGGGACCTTGGGACAGGGATAACCGGGGAGCTGTTTTTT.

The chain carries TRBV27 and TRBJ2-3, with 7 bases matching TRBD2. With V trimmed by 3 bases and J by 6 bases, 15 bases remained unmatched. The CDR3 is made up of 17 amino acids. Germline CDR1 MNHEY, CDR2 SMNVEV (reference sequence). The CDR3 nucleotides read TGTGCCAGCAGTTTTTTGTCGGCGGGAGTGAAGGGGGATACGCAGTATTTT. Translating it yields CASSFLSAGVKGDTQYF.

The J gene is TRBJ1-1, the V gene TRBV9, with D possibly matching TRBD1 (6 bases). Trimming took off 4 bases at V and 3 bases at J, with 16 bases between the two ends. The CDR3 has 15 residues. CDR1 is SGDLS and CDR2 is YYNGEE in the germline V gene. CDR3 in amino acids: CASSPEGVGDTEAFF. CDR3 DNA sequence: TGTGCCAGCAGCCCCGAGGGGGTCGGGGACACTGAAGCTTTCTTT.